The rows below give T cell receptor beta chains drawn from one sample of a study of T-cell memory formation after mild COVID-19. Using its own MiXCR run on the 5' RACE reads, TCRdb lists one record per CDR3 protein. The sample includes roughly 410,000 distinct CDR3 sequences, around 24% of them seen just once. The material sequenced was PBMCs or a T cell subset sorted from them (not recorded which). The source of these receptors is an adult woman who had mild COVID-19 (a few samples of this study predate the infection). Cell type and time point are not known. CDR3s include the opening cysteine and the closing phenylalanine or tryptophan.

TRBJ2-3,TRBV7-3,CASSLGRLSTDTQYF
TRBJ2-7,TRBV6-6,CAISGSVDEQYF
TRBJ2-5,TRBV5-1,CASSKGTASQETQYF
TRBJ2-3,TRBV10-3,CASAGSPDTQYF
TRBJ1-3,TRBV9,CASSVEGVGNTIYF
TRBJ1-6,TRBV10-3,CAISDRGLSPLHF
TRBJ1-2,TRBV5-6,CASSSVGRNYGYTF
TRBJ1-3,TRBV6-5,CASSYSRPGTGNTIYF
TRBJ1-1,TRBV7-9,CASSTRQIEAFF
TRBJ1-1,TRBV12-3/TRBV12-4,CASSFVRGNTEAFF
TRBJ1-1,TRBV20-1,CSANRGRDEAFF
TRBJ1-1,TRBV12-3/TRBV12-4,CASSLAKGSLNTEAFF
TRBJ2-2,TRBV20-1,CSARGPWGSAGELFF
TRBJ2-7,TRBV4-2,CASSQEGLAGIYEQYF
TRBJ2-3,TRBV24-1,CATSDLFETDTQYF
TRBJ2-3,TRBV5-1,CASSLLSSTDTQYF
TRBJ2-2,TRBV29-1,CSVGQGNTGELFF